The subject of this entry is one TCR beta chain. The data were obtained in a study of shared clonotypes between healthy human individuals. Sequencing used immunoSEQ multiplex PCR; TCRdb keeps in-frame clones, though not all of them. The sample includes under 650,000 clones, about 96% seen only once; the top ten take about 0.064%. The CDR3 spans 15 residues. The TCR comes from a woman aged 25 to 39 in good health. The sequenced sample consisted of naive CD4+ T cells sorted from blood. The subset is: CD45RA+ positively selected. The chain has TRBV21-1 and TRBJ2-7; TRBD2 is the table's D call, not checked against the DNA. TRBV21-1 is tagged as a pseudogene. The chain's CDR3 is CASSKQRDKPYEQYF. CDR3 in DNA: TGTGCCAGCAGCAAACAGCGGGACAAGCCCTACGAGCAGTACTTC.